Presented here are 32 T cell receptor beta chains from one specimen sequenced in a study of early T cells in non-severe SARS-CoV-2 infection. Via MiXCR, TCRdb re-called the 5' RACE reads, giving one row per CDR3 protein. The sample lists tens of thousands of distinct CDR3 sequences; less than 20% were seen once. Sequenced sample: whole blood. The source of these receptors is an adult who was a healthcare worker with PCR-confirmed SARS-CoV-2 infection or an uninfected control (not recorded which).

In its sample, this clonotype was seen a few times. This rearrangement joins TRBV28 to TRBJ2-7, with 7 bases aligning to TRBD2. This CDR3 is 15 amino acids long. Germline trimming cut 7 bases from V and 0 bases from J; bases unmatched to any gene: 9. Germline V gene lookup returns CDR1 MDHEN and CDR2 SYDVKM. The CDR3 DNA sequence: TGTGCCAGCAATATTATCGGGGGGAGCTCCTACGAGCAGTACTTC. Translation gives CASNIIGGSSYEQYF.

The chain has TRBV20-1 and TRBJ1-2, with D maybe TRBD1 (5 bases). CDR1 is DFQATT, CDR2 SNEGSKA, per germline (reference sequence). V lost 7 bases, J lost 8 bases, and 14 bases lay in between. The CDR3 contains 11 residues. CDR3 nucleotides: TGCAGTGTCCAGGGCTCTCCCGGCTACACCTTC. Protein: CSVQGSPGYTF.

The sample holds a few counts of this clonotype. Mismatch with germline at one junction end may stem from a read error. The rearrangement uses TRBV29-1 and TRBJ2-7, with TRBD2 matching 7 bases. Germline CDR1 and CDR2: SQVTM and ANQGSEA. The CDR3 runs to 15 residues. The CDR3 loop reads CSVFSGTTTLYEQYF. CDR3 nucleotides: TGCAGCGTCTTCTCCGGGACTACGACCCTCTACGAACAGTACTTC.

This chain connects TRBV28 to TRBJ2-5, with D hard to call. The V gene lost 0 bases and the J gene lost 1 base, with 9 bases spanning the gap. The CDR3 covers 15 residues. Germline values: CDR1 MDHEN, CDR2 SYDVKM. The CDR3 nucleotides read TGTGCCAGCAGTTTATGGGCAGGCACCCAAGAGACCCAGTACTTC. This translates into CASSLWAGTQETQYF.

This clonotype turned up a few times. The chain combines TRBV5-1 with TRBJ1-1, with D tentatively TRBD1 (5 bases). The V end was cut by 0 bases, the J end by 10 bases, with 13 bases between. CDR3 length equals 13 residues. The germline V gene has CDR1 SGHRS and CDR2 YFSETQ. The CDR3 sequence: CASSLGLEGTAFF. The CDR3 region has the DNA TGCGCCAGCAGCTTGGGGCTTGAGGGGACAGCTTTCTTT. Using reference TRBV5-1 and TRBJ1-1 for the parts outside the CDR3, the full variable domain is KAGVTQTPRYLIKTRGQQVTLSCSPISGHRSVSWYQQTPGQGLQFLFEYFSETQRNKGNFPGRFSGRQFSNSRSEMNVSTLELGDSALYLCASSLGLEGTAFFGQGTRLTVV.

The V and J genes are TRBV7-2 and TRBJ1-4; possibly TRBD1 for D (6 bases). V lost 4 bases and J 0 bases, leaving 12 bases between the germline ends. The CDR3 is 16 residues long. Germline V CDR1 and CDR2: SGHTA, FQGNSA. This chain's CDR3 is CASSYQPGATNEKLFF. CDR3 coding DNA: TGTGCCAGCAGCTACCAACCAGGGGCAACTAATGAAAAACTGTTTTTT.

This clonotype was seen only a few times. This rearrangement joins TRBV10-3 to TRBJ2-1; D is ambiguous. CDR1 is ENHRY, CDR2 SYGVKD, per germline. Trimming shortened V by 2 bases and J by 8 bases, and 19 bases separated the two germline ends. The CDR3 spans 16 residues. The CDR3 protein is CAISEGISPRGDEQFF. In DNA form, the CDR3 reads TGTGCCATCAGTGAGGGGATTAGCCCACGAGGCGATGAGCAGTTCTTC.

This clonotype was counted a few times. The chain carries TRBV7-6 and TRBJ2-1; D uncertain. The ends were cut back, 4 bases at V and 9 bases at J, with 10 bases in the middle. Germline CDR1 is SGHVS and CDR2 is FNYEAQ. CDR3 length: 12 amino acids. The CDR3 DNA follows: TGTGCCAGCAGCTCCTCTTCCAGTGAGCAGTTCTTC. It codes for CASSSSSSEQFF.

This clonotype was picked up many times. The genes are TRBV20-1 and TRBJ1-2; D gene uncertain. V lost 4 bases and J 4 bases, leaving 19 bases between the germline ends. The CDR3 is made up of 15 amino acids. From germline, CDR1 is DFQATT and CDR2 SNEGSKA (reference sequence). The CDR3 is CSATWTRGISYGYTF. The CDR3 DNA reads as TGCAGTGCTACCTGGACTCGGGGAATATCCTATGGCTACACCTTC.

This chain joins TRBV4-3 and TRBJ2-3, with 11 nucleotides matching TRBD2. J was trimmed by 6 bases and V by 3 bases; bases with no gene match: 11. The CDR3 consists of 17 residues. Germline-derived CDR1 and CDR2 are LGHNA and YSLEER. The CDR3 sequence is CASSQAGLAVATDTQYF. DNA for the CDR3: TGCGCCAGCAGCCAGGCGGGACTAGCGGTTGCGACGGATACGCAGTATTTT.

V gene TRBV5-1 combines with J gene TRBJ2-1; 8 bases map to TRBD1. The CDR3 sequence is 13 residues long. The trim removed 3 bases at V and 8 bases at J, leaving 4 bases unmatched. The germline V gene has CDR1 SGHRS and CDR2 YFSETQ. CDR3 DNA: TGCGCCAGCAGCTGGGGACAGGACGATGAGCAGTTCTTC. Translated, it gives CASSWGQDDEQFF.

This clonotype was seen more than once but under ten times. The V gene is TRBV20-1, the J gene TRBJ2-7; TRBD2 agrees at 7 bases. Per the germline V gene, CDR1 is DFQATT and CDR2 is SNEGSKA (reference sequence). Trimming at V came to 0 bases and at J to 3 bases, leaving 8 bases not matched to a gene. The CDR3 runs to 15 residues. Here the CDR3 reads CSARDPVGEGYEQYF. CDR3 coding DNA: TGCAGTGCTAGAGACCCCGTAGGGGAGGGCTACGAGCAGTACTTC.

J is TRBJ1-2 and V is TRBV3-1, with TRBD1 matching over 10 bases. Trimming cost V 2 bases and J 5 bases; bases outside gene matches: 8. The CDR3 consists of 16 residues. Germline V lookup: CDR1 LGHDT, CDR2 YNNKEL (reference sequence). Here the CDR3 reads CASSQRSGQGKYGYTF. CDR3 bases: TGTGCCAGCAGCCAACGCTCGGGACAGGGGAAGTATGGCTACACCTTC.

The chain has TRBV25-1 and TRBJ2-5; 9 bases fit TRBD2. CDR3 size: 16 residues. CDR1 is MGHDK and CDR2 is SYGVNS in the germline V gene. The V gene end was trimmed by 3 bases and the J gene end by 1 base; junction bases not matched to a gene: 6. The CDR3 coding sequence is TGTGCCAGCAGTGACCCGACTAGCGGATTCCAAGAGACCCAGTACTTC. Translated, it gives CASSDPTSGFQETQYF.

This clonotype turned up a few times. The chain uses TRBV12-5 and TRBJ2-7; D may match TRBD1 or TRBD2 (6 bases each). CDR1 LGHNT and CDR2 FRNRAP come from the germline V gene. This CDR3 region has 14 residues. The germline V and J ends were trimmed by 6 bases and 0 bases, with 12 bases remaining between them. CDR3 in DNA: TGTGCTAGTGGGCTGGGGGGCCTCTCCTACGAGCAGTACTTC. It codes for CASGLGGLSYEQYF.

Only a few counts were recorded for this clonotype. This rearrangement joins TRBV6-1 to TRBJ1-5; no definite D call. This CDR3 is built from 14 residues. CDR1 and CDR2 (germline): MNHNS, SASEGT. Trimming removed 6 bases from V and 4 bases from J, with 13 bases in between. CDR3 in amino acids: CASRVSFNNQPQHF. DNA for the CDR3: TGTGCCAGCAGGGTCTCCTTTAATAATCAGCCCCAGCATTTT.

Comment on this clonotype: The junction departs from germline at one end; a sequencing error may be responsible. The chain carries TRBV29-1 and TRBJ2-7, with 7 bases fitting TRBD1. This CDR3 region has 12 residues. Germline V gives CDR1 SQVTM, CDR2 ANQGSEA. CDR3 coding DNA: TGCGGCGTCGCCGGGACAGCCTACGAGCAGTACTTC. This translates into CGVAGTAYEQYF.

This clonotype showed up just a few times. CDR3 DNA: TGTGCCAGCAGTTACCCCGGCCGGCAGACCTACGAGCAGTACTTC. It yields the protein CASSYPGRQTYEQYF. This chain uses TRBV6-2 or TRBV6-3 with TRBJ2-7; D uncertain. V was pared by 2 bases and J by 2 bases, with 13 bases between. Germline V gene lookup returns CDR1 MNHEY and CDR2 SVGEGT. The CDR3 runs to 15 residues.

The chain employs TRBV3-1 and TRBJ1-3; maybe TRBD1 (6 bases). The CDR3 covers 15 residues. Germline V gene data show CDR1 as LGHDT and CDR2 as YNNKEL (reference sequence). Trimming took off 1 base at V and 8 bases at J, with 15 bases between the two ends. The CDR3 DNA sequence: TGTGCCAGCAGCCAAGGTGGGGGCGTGCGCCACACCATATATTTT. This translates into CASSQGGGVRHTIYF. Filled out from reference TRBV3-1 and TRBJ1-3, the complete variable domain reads DTAVSQTPKYLVTQMGNDKSIKCEQNLGHDTMYWYKQDSKKFLKIMFSYNNKELIINETVPNRFSPKSPDKAHLNLHINSLELGDSAVYFCASSQGGGVRHTIYFGEGSWLTVV.

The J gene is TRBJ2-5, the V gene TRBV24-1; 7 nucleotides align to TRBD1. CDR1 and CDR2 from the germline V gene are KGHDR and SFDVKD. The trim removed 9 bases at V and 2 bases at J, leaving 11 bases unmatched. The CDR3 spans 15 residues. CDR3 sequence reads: CATGISGTAQETQYF. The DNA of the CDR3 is TGTGCCACCGGCATCTCCGGGACAGCACAAGAGACCCAGTACTTC.

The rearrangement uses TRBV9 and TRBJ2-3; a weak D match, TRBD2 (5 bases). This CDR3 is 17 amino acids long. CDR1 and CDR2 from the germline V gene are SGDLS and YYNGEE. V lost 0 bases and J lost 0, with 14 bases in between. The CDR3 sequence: CASSVEVRLLSTDTQYF. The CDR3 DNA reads TGTGCCAGCAGCGTAGAAGTGAGACTACTCAGCACAGATACGCAGTATTTT.

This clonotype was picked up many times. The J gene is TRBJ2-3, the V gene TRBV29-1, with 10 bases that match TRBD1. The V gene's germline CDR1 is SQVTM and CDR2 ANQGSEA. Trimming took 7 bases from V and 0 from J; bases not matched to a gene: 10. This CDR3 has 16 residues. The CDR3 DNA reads TGCAGCGGCGGGACAGGGGCGCGACTTAGCACAGATACGCAGTATTTT. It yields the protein CSGGTGARLSTDTQYF.

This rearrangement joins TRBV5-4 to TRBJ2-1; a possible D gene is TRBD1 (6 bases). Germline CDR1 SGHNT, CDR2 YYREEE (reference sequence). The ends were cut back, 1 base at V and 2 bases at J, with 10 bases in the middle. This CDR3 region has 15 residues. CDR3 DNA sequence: TGTGCCAGCAGCTTGAGGCAGGGGCCCTACAATGAGCAGTTCTTC. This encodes CASSLRQGPYNEQFF.

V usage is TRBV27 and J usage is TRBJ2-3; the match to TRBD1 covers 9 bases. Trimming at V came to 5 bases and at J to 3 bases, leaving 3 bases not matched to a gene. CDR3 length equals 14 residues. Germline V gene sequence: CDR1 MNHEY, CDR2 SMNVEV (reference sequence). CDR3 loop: CASSRDRVTDTQYF. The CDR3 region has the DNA TGTGCCAGCAGTCGGGACAGGGTGACAGATACGCAGTATTTT.

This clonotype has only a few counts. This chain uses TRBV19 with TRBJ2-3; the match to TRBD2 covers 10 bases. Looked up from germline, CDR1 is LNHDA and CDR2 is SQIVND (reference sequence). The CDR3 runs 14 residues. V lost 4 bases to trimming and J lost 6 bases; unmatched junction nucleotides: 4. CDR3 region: CASSTTSGVDTQYF. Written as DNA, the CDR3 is TGTGCCAGTAGTACAACTAGCGGGGTGGATACGCAGTATTTT.

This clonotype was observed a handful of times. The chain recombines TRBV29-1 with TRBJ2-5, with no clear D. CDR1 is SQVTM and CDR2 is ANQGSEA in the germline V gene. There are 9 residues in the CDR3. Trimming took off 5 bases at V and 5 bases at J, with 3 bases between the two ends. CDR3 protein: CSVSETQYF. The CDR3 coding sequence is TGCAGCGTTTCGGAGACCCAGTACTTC. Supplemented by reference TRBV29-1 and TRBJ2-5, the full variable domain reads SAVISQKPSRDICQRGTSLTIQCQVDSQVTMMFWYRQQPGQSLTLIATANQGSEATYESGFVIDKFPISRPNLTFSTLTVSNMSPEDSSIYLCSVSETQYFGPGTRLLVL.

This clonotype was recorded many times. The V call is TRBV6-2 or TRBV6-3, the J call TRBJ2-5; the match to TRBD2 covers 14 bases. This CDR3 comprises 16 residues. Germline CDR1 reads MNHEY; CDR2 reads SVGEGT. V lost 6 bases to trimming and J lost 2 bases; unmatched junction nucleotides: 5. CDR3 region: CASRLGLAGGQETQYF. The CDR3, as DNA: TGTGCCAGCAGACTCGGACTAGCGGGAGGACAAGAGACCCAGTACTTC.

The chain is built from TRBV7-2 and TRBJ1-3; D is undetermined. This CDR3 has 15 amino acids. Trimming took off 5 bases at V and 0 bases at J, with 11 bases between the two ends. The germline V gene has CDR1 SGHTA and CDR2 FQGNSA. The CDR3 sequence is CASSPGRYSGNTIYF. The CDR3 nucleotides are TGTGCCAGCAGCCCCGGGCGCTACTCTGGAAACACCATATATTTT.

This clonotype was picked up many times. This CDR3 reads CSASGRVAGTDTQYF. The CDR3 DNA is TGCAGTGCTAGTGGCCGGGTAGCGGGTACAGATACGCAGTATTTT. V usage is TRBV20-1 and J usage is TRBJ2-3; 7 bases map to TRBD2. Germline V gene sequence: CDR1 DFQATT, CDR2 SNEGSKA (reference sequence). V trimming: 3 bases; J trimming: 3 bases; junction bases outside the gene matches: 9. The CDR3 spans 15 residues.

This CDR3 reads CASKLMALGANVLTF. CDR3 DNA sequence: TGTGCCAGCAAATTAATGGCTCTGGGGGCCAACGTCCTGACTTTC. The chain has TRBV28 and TRBJ2-6; D uncertain. The germline CDR1 and CDR2 sequences are MDHEN and SYDVKM. Trimming cost V 7 bases and J 4 bases, with 14 bases left between them. The CDR3 contains 15 residues.

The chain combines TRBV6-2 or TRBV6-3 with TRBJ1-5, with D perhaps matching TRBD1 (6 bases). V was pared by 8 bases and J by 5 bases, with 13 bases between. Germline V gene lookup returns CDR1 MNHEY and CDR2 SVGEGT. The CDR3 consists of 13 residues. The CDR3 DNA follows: TGTGCCAGCGAAATGGACAGCTATCAGCCCCAGCATTTT. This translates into CASEMDSYQPQHF.

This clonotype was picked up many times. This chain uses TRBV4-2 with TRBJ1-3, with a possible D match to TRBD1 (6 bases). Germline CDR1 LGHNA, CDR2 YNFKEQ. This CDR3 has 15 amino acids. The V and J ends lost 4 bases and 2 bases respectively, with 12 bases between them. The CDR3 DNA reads TGTGCCAGCAGCCCGAAGAGGGGGACTGGAAACACCATATATTTT. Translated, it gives CASSPKRGTGNTIYF.